These T cell receptor beta chains were read from a single sample in a study of blood T cell repertoires in COVID-19. Using immunoSEQ multiplex PCR, the repertoire was profiled, and TCRdb retains in-frame clones only, with some absent. The sample holds almost 500,000 clones, 75% to 90% seen once. The sample consisted of PBMCs or T cells enriched from blood (not recorded which). The receptors were gathered from a woman aged 55-70 years who had recovered from COVID-19. CDR3s include the opening cysteine and the closing phenylalanine or tryptophan. D genes are given only for firm matches. Size is stated for part of the rows, as once, few or many counts, or as a class when the clone is expanded.

d_call j_call v_call clone_size cdr3_aa cdr3_nt
- TRBJ2-1 TRBV5-5 - CASRPHSTSYNEQFF TGTGCCAGCAGGCCCCACAGCACCTCCTACAATGAGCAGTTCTTC
TRBD2 TRBJ2-3 TRBV3-1/TRBV3-2 - CASSQGRGVGDTQYF TGTGCCAGCAGCCAAGGGCGGGGGGTCGGAGATACGCAGTATTTT
- TRBJ2-1 TRBV7-8 - CASSLGLLNEQFF TGTGCCAGCAGCTTAGGACTACTCAATGAGCAGTTCTTC
- TRBJ2-7 TRBV6-1 - CASKLREGTSYEQYF TGTGCCAGCAAACTACGAGAGGGTACTTCCTACGAGCAGTACTTC
- TRBJ2-7 TRBV10-3 - CAISELDSEQYF TGTGCCATCAGTGAGTTGGACAGCGAGCAGTACTTC
- TRBJ2-7 TRBV7-9 - CASSPTAARDEQYF TGTGCCAGCAGCCCAACAGCGGCACGGGACGAGCAGTACTTC
- TRBJ2-3 TRBV7-9 - CASSRGSDTQYF TGTGCCAGCAGCAGAGGGTCAGATACGCAGTATTTT
- TRBJ2-5 TRBV5-1 - CASSLYSQETQYF TGCGCCAGCAGCTTGTACTCCCAAGAGACCCAGTACTTC
TRBD1 TRBJ1-1 TRBV30 - CAWSTRQGTEAFF TGTGCCTGGAGTACGCGACAGGGGACTGAAGCTTTCTTT
- TRBJ1-2 TRBV12-3/TRBV12-4 - CASSLGRYGYTF TGTGCCAGCAGTTTAGGGCGGTATGGCTACACCTTC
- TRBJ2-2 TRBV18 - CATSVWPQTGELFF TGTGCCACCTCCGTTTGGCCTCAAACCGGGGAGCTGTTTTTT
TRBD2 TRBJ2-7 TRBV19 - CASSSGGVYEQYF TGTGCCAGTAGTAGCGGGGGGGTCTACGAGCAGTACTTC
- TRBJ1-1 TRBV5-4 - CASSPQGPITEAFF TGTGCCAGCAGCCCACAGGGCCCGATCACTGAAGCTTTCTTT
- TRBJ2-7 TRBV5-8 - CASSLETITDYEQYF TGTGCCAGCAGCTTGGAGACTATAACGGACTACGAGCAGTACTTC
- TRBJ1-1 TRBV11-3 - CASRRGQQNTEAFF TGTGCCAGCAGACGAGGACAGCAGAACACTGAAGCTTTCTTT
TRBD1 TRBJ1-2 TRBV3-1/TRBV3-2 medium-sized CASSQEDRTGGPYGYTF TGTGCCAGCAGCCAAGAGGACCGGACAGGGGGCCCCTATGGCTACACCTTC
- TRBJ2-7 TRBV7-2 - CASSRFSRTESYEQYF TGTGCCAGCAGTCGTTTTTCCAGGACAGAGTCCTACGAGCAGTACTTC
- TRBJ2-3 TRBV4-2 many CASSQDASVDTQYF TGTGCCAGCAGCCAAGATGCTAGCGTGGATACGCAGTATTTT
TRBD2 TRBJ2-2 TRBV7-8 - CASSLLAGGLTGELFF TGTGCCAGCAGCTTATTGGCGGGGGGACTCACCGGGGAGCTGTTTTTT
TRBD1 TRBJ2-6 TRBV6-2/TRBV6-3 few CASSYETGVFSSGANVLTF TGTGCCAGCAGTTACGAGACAGGGGTTTTTAGCTCTGGGGCCAACGTCCTGACTTTC
- TRBJ2-5 TRBV7-2 - CASSPAGETQYF TGTGCCAGCAGCCCCGCCGGGGAGACCCAGTACTTC
- TRBJ2-1 TRBV12-5 - CASGWQGSSYNEQFF TGTGCTAGTGGTTGGCAGGGGAGCTCCTACAATGAGCAGTTCTTC
TRBD1 TRBJ2-2 TRBV3-1/TRBV3-2 - CASSAPGQGTGELFF TGTGCCAGCAGCGCACCGGGACAGGGCACCGGGGAGCTGTTTTTT
TRBD1 TRBJ2-5 TRBV11-2 - CASRTGQKETQYF TGTGCCAGCAGGACGGGACAGAAAGAGACCCAGTACTTC
- TRBJ1-1 TRBV7-6 - CASSSRGTEAFF TGTGCCAGCAGCTCCCGGGGCACTGAAGCTTTCTTT
- TRBJ1-6 TRBV6-5 - CASTKTGYNSPLHF TGTGCCAGCACCAAGACAGGTTATAATTCACCCCTCCACTTT
TRBD1 TRBJ1-5 TRBV7-2 - CASSRDSGSNQPQHF TGTGCCAGCAGCCGGGACAGCGGTAGCAATCAGCCCCAGCATTTT
- TRBJ1-2 TRBV3-1/TRBV3-2 - CASTSRGGGYGYTF TGTGCCAGCACTTCCAGGGGAGGGGGCTATGGCTACACCTTC
TRBD2 TRBJ2-1 TRBV2 - CASSDIPSGYNEQFF TGTGCCAGCAGTGATATCCCTAGCGGTTACAATGAGCAGTTCTTC
- TRBJ1-3 TRBV19 few CASSIAQRSSGNTIYF TGTGCCAGTAGTATAGCCCAGCGAAGCTCTGGAAACACCATATATTTT
- TRBJ1-3 TRBV5-8 - CASSLGGSFAGNTIYF TGTGCCAGCAGCTTAGGCGGGTCCTTCGCGGGAAACACCATATATTTT
- TRBJ2-7 TRBV3-1/TRBV3-2 - CASSRQEAPYEQYF TGTGCCAGCAGCCGGCAGGAGGCACCCTACGAGCAGTACTTC
- TRBJ1-3 TRBV5-1 - CASSLGQLGNTIYF TGCGCCAGCAGCTTGGGACAGCTTGGAAACACCATATATTTT
- TRBJ2-2 TRBV27 - CASSLSRGGGTGELFF TGTGCCAGCAGTTTATCCCGCGGGGGCGGGACCGGGGAGCTGTTTTTT
- TRBJ1-6 TRBV27 - CASSPGVGGSPLHF TGTGCCAGCAGCCCGGGGGTGGGTGGATCACCCCTCCACTTT
- TRBJ1-1 TRBV30 once CAWKRTETEAFF TGTGCCTGGAAGAGGACAGAGACTGAAGCTTTCTTT
- TRBJ2-7 TRBV20-1 - CSASKPEGYEQYF TGCAGTGCTAGTAAACCGGAGGGCTACGAGCAGTACTTC
- TRBJ1-2 TRBV4-1 - CASSQEEGRGLGYTF TGCGCCAGCAGCCAAGAGGAAGGCAGGGGCCTTGGCTACACCTTC
TRBD1 TRBJ2-6 TRBV2 once CASTGAGGSAGANVLTF TGTGCCAGCACAGGGGCAGGGGGCTCTGCTGGGGCCAACGTCCTGACTTTC
TRBD2 TRBJ2-2 TRBV12-5 - CASGISAGGPTGELFF TGTGCTAGTGGTATCTCAGCGGGGGGGCCCACCGGGGAGCTGTTTTTT
TRBD1 TRBJ1-6 TRBV15 - CATSRGAGQGYSPLHF TGTGCCACCAGCAGAGGTGCGGGACAGGGGTATTCACCCCTCCACTTT
- TRBJ2-3 TRBV25-1 - CASSELGIKSDTQYF TGTGCCAGCAGTGAATTGGGCATCAAAAGCGATACGCAGTATTTT
TRBD1 TRBJ1-1 TRBV2 - CASSKRGTGGTEAFF TGTGCCAGCAGTAAAAGAGGGACAGGGGGGACTGAAGCTTTCTTT
TRBD1 TRBJ1-6 TRBV19 - CASRGGTGGPTRTSYNSPLHF TGTGCCAGTAGGGGCGGGACAGGGGGGCCGACGAGAACCTCCTATAATTCACCCCTCCACTTT
TRBD1 TRBJ1-1 TRBV10-1 - CASSPGTGGSTEAFF TGCGCCAGCAGTCCCGGGACAGGGGGGAGCACTGAAGCTTTCTTT
TRBD2 TRBJ2-2 TRBV7-8 - CASNVLRGTGELFF TGTGCCAGCAACGTCCTGCGGGGGACCGGGGAGCTGTTTTTT
TRBD2 TRBJ2-7 TRBV5-1 - CASSQLAGPGEQYF TGCGCCAGCAGCCAACTAGCGGGGCCCGGCGAGCAGTACTTC
- TRBJ1-3 TRBV27 - CASRITGLGNTIYF TGTGCCAGCAGGATAACAGGGTTAGGAAACACCATATATTTT
- TRBJ1-1 TRBV5-6 - CASSLSLKGRAEAFF TGTGCCAGCAGCTTGTCTCTGAAGGGCAGGGCTGAAGCTTTCTTT
TRBD1 TRBJ2-3 TRBV7-7 - CASSLTGGTDTQYF TGTGCCAGCAGCTTAACAGGGGGCACAGATACGCAGTATTTT
- TRBJ2-2 TRBV5-8 once CASSLGRQGTAGELFF TGTGCCAGCAGCTTGGGTAGGCAGGGGACGGCCGGGGAGCTGTTTTTT
TRBD2 TRBJ2-1 TRBV3-1/TRBV3-2 - CASSPSGGLTSYNEQFF TGTGCCAGCAGCCCTAGCGGGGGGCTCACCTCCTACAATGAGCAGTTCTTC